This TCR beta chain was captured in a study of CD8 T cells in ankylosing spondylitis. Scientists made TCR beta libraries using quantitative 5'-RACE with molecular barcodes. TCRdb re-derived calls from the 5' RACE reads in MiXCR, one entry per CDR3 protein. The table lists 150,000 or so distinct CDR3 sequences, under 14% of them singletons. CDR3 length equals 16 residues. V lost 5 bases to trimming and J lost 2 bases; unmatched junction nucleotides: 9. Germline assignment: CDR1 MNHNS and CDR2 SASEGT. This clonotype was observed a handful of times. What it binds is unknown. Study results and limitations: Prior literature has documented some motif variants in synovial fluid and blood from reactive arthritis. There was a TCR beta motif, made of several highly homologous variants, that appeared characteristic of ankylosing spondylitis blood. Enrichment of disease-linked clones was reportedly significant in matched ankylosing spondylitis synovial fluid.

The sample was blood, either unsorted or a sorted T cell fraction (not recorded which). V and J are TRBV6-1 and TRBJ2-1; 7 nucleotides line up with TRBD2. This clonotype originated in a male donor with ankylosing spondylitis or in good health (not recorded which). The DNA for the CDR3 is TGTGCCAGCAGTCGCCCCGCGGGGGATACCTACAATGAGCAGTTCTTC. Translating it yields CASSRPAGDTYNEQFF.